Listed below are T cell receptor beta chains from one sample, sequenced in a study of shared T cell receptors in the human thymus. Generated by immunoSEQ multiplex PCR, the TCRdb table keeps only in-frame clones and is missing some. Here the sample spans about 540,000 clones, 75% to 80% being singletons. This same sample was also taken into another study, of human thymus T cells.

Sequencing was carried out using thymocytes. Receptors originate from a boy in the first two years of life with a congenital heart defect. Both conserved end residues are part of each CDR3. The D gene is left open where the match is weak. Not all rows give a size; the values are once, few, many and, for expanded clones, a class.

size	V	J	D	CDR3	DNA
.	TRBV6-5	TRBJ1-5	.	CASSTDGDQPQHF	TGTGCCAGCAGTACAGACGGGGATCAGCCCCAGCATTTT
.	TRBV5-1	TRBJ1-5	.	CASSFRGMTNQPQHF	TGCGCCAGCAGCTTTCGGGGTATGACAAATCAGCCCCAGCATTTT
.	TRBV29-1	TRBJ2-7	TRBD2	CSVVGLAGEQYF	TGCAGCGTTGTTGGACTAGCGGGTGAGCAGTACTTC
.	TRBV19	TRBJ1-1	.	CASSIDGGTGTSEAFF	TGTGCCAGTAGTATAGATGGGGGGACGGGGACCTCTGAAGCTTTCTTT
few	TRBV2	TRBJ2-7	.	CASSEARDTTYEQYF	TGTGCCAGCAGTGAAGCCCGGGACACAACGTACGAGCAGTACTTC
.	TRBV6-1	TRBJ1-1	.	CASSEAAAATEAFF	TGTGCCAGCAGTGAAGCGGCGGCAGCCACTGAAGCTTTCTTT
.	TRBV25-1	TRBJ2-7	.	CASSALNAKQYF	TGTGCCAGCAGTGCACTAAACGCGAAGCAGTACTTC
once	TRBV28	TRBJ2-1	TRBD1	CASSGTGARYNEQFF	TGTGCCAGCAGTGGGACAGGGGCTCGCTACAATGAGCAGTTCTTC
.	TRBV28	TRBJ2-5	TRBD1	CASSFRDTGGEKTQYF	TGTGCCAGCAGTTTCCGGGATACAGGGGGTGAGAAGACCCAGTACTTC
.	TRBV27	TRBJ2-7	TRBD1	CASSSKGQRAYEQYF	TGTGCCAGCAGTTCCAAGGGACAGAGAGCCTACGAGCAGTACTTC
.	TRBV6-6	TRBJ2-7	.	CASSCRGERSTYEQYF	TGTGCCAGCAGCTGTCGAGGCGAGAGGTCAACCTACGAGCAGTACTTC
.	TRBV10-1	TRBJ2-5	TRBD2	CASSPRSGAGGVSQETQYF	TGCGCCAGCAGCCCGAGGTCCGGAGCGGGAGGGGTGAGCCAAGAGACCCAGTACTTC
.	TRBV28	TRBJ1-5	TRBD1	CASPPRGQGTFGNQPQHF	TGTGCCAGCCCCCCACGGGGACAGGGGACTTTCGGCAATCAGCCCCAGCATTTT
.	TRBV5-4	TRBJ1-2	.	CASSPGQSGNYGYTF	TGTGCCAGCAGCCCCGGTCAAAGCGGCAACTATGGCTACACCTTC
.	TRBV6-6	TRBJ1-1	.	CASSPNPGGGTEAFF	TGTGCCAGCAGTCCTAACCCGGGCGGGGGCACTGAAGCTTTCTTT
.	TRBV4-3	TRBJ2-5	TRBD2	CASSPHPTRLAGERQETQYF	TGCGCCAGCAGCCCACACCCTACACGACTAGCGGGAGAACGCCAAGAGACCCAGTACTTC
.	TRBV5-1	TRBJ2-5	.	CASSAGGEARETQYF	TGCGCCAGCAGCGCTGGAGGGGAAGCCCGGGAGACCCAGTACTTC
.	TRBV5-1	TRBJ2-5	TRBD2	CASSHRGGEREGKETQYF	TGCGCCAGCAGCCACCGGGGGGGGGAGCGGGAAGGCAAGGAGACCCAGTACTTC
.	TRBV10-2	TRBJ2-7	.	CASSKPGTEAYEQYF	TGCGCCAGCAGCAAGCCCGGGACTGAAGCCTACGAGCAGTACTTC
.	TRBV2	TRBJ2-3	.	CASAQVDTQYF	TGTGCCAGCGCACAGGTAGATACGCAGTATTTT
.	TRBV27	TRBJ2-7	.	CASSLAGQGIAYEQYF	TGTGCCAGCAGTTTAGCCGGGCAGGGGATCGCCTACGAGCAGTACTTC